This T cell receptor beta chain was obtained from a study of blood T cells in healthy people across ages. Each donor's blood draw was 7.5 to 10 milliliters of peripheral blood. Germline-derived CDR1 and CDR2 are SGHAT and FQNNGV. There are 15 residues in the CDR3. V was clipped by 3 bases and J by 1 base, with 9 bases between them. A sample-barcoded 5' primer and a J-beta primer mix were used in a second PCR of roughly 6 to 12 cycles. A single record per CDR3 protein comes from TCRdb applying MiXCR to the 5' RACE reads. Altogether about 720,000 distinct CDR3 sequences are present, 20% to 25% being singletons, with the ten largest covering around 21%.

The sequencing input was blood. The genes are TRBV11-2 and TRBJ2-2, with D hard to call. The receptor comes from a man aged 65 to 79 in good health. CDR3 in DNA: TGTGCCAGCAGCTTCCGTGAAGGGAACACCGGGGAGCTGTTTTTT. Translated: CASSFREGNTGELFF.